What follows are 9 T cell receptor beta chains derived from one specimen sequenced in a study of identical twins' blood T cells. TCRdb re-analysed the 5' RACE reads in MiXCR, keeping a single row per CDR3 protein. This table has fewer than 450,000 distinct CDR3 sequences, roughly 28% appearing once. The sequenced material came from PBMCs. The receptors were sampled from a woman aged 18 to 50 in good health.

About this clonotype: Relative to the germline gene, one junction end is altered; a read error may explain this. J is TRBJ2-2 and V is TRBV29-1; D not certain. The CDR3 extends over 11 amino acids. CDR1 and CDR2 from the germline V gene are SQVTM and ANQGSEA. The CDR3 reads CSVRNTEELFF. In DNA form, the CDR3 reads TGCAGCGTTCGTAACACCGAGGAGCTGTTTTTT.

The chain carries TRBV28 and TRBJ1-5; 7 bases agree with TRBD1. The germline V gene encodes CDR1 MDHEN and CDR2 SYDVKM. With 3 bases clipped from V and 0 bases from J, the junction kept 5 bases outside the gene matches. The CDR3 sequence is 16 residues long. CDR3 nucleotide sequence: TGTGCCAGCAGTTTGGGGACAGTTTATAGCAATCAGCCCCAGCATTTT. Its translation is CASSLGTVYSNQPQHF.

This clonotype has only a few counts. The rearrangement links TRBV3-1 to TRBJ1-1; 8 bases map to TRBD1. This CDR3 has 15 amino acids. V was clipped by 4 bases and J by 6 bases; unmatched bases: 10. Germline CDR1 and CDR2: LGHDT and YNNKEL (reference sequence). The CDR3 sequence is CASSRGDRRFSEAFF. CDR3 nucleotide sequence: TGTGCCAGCAGCCGGGGGGACAGGAGGTTTTCTGAAGCTTTCTTT.

The sample holds a few counts of this clonotype. This chain uses TRBV9 with TRBJ1-5; possible D gene TRBD1, 6 bases. This CDR3 is 15 amino acids long. Between the trimmed V and J ends, which lost 5 bases and 0 bases, there was a span of 12 bases. Germline V CDR1 and CDR2: SGDLS, YYNGEE. The CDR3: CASSAGGHSNQPQHF. In DNA, the CDR3 is TGTGCCAGCAGTGCTGGGGGGCATAGCAATCAGCCCCAGCATTTT.

This clonotype was found a few times. The chain is built from TRBV2 and TRBJ2-2, with TRBD2 identical over 7 bases. Per germline, CDR1 SNHLY and CDR2 FYNNEI. V lost 6 bases, J lost 2 bases, and 6 bases stayed unmatched. The CDR3 runs to 15 residues. The CDR3 DNA reads TGTGCCAGCAGGTCCGGGACTACAAACACCGGGGAGCTGTTTTTT. This codes for CASRSGTTNTGELFF.

This clonotype was picked up a small number of times. This chain uses TRBV7-2 with TRBJ1-1; TRBD1 matches 7 bases. The V gene's germline CDR1 is SGHTA and CDR2 FQGNSA. The V gene end was trimmed by 5 bases and the J gene end by 11 bases; junction bases not matched to a gene: 14. The CDR3 is made up of 14 amino acids. CDR3 nucleotide sequence: TGTGCCAGCAGCCAAGACGACAGGGCCGTCTGGGCTTTCTTT. Translation gives CASSQDDRAVWAFF.

A note on this clonotype: Mismatch with germline at one junction end may stem from a read error. The chain carries TRBV7-9 and TRBJ1-5, with 7 bases aligning to TRBD1. The CDR3 runs to 16 residues. Looked up from germline, CDR1 is SEHNR and CDR2 is FQNEAQ (reference sequence). The chain's CDR3 is CANSIFSGGIDQPQHF. The DNA of the CDR3 is TGTGCCAACAGCATATTTTCAGGGGGAATCGATCAGCCCCAGCATTTT.

This clonotype was recorded a few times. The chain combines TRBV12-5 with TRBJ1-1, with unresolved D. The V gene's germline CDR1 is LGHNT and CDR2 FRNRAP. This CDR3 has 15 amino acids. V was shortened by 2 bases and J by 0 bases, with 10 bases between the two germline ends. CDR3 sequence reads: CASGLSAGVNTEAFF. CDR3 bases: TGTGCTAGTGGTTTGTCAGCGGGCGTGAACACTGAAGCTTTCTTT.

The chain combines TRBV5-4 with TRBJ1-1; D unresolved. There are 13 residues in the CDR3. Germline V lookup: CDR1 SGHNT, CDR2 YYREEE (reference sequence). V was trimmed by 7 bases and J by 1 base, leaving 11 bases between them. This CDR3 reads CASGRNANTEAFF. The CDR3 bases are TGTGCCAGCGGGCGTAACGCGAACACTGAAGCTTTCTTT.